The 28 T cell receptor beta chains below all came from one sample that was sequenced in a study of chemoradiotherapy in HPV16-positive cancers. Assay: immunoSEQ multiplex PCR; the TCRdb copy retains only in-frame clones and omits some. This table has 11,000 or so clones, more than 75% appearing once. The specimen was obtained from a patient who underwent chemoradiotherapy. All receptors come from a human donor with HPV-associated anogenital cancer.

The chain couples TRBV6-6 to TRBJ2-7; weak D call: TRBD1 (6 bases). The CDR3 consists of 16 residues. Germline CDR1 reads MNHNY; CDR2 reads SVGAGI (reference sequence). Trimming removed 2 bases from V and 9 bases from J, with 23 bases in between. CDR3 sequence reads: CASSYTTGPPGDGQYF. As DNA, the CDR3 is TGTGCCAGCAGTTACACGACAGGCCCTCCTGGGGACGGGCAGTACTTC.

J is TRBJ2-7 and V is TRBV5-1; 7 bases are a match to TRBD2. In germline, CDR1 is SGHRS, CDR2 YFSETQ. Losses at the gene ends were 3 bases for V and 4 bases for J; bases not matched to a gene: 4. The CDR3 has 13 residues. As DNA, the CDR3 is TGCGCCAGCAGCTCGGGGAGGGGATACGAGCAGTACTTC. It encodes CASSSGRGYEQYF.

The sample holds a few counts of this clone. The rearrangement joins TRBV4-1 to TRBJ1-4; 7 bases line up with TRBD1. The CDR3 runs 14 residues. The J segment lost 5 bases and the V segment lost 6 bases, leaving 6 bases of the junction unmatched. CDR1 is MGHRA and CDR2 is YSYEKL in the germline V gene. CDR3 amino acids: CASRFQGGNEKLFF. The CDR3 DNA reads TGCGCCAGCAGGTTCCAGGGGGGGAATGAAAAACTGTTTTTT.

This chain joins TRBV30 and TRBJ1-1; D ambiguous. V was pared by 4 bases and J by 2 bases, with 5 bases between. The CDR3 is 11 residues long. Germline lookup yields CDR1 GTSNPN and CDR2 SVGIG (reference sequence). CDR3 sequence: CAWKGNTEAFF. The CDR3 DNA reads TGTGCCTGGAAGGGTAACACTGAAGCTTTCTTT.

The chain uses TRBV7-9 and TRBJ2-7, with D unclear. The CDR3 contains 14 residues. Germline V gene sequence: CDR1 SEHNR, CDR2 FQNEAQ (reference sequence). Trimming took 1 base from V and 2 from J, leaving 9 bases between them. The CDR3 region is CASSLEEFPYEQYF. The CDR3 DNA reads TGTGCCAGCAGCTTAGAGGAGTTTCCCTACGAGCAGTACTTC.

The J gene is TRBJ2-5, the V gene TRBV11-2; D is unclear. Germline CDR1 SGHAT, CDR2 FQNNGV. Trimming removed 3 bases from V and 5 bases from J, with 10 bases in between. This CDR3 region has 13 residues. The DNA for the CDR3 is TGTGCCAGCAGCTTCGGCCACGGGGAGACCCAGTACTTC. It yields the protein CASSFGHGETQYF.

This sequence joins TRBV19 and TRBJ1-6; tentatively, D is TRBD1 (5 bases). This CDR3 is built from 14 residues. Germline CDR1 LNHDA, CDR2 SQIVND (reference sequence). Trimming cost V 4 bases and J 10 bases, with 14 bases left between them. CDR3 bases: TGTGCCAGTAGTACCAGTCAGGGCGAATCACCCCTCCACTTT. Its translation is CASSTSQGESPLHF.

Written as DNA, the CDR3 is TGTGCCAGCAGCCAAAATGCTCAGGGGTTTGAGCAGTACTTC. Translated: CASSQNAQGFEQYF. V gene TRBV5-4 combines with J gene TRBJ2-7; D perhaps matches TRBD1 (6 bases). The V gene's germline CDR1 is SGHNT and CDR2 YYREEE (reference sequence). The ends were cut back, 4 bases at V and 7 bases at J, with 18 bases in the middle. CDR3 length: 14 amino acids.

This clone has only one observation. The J gene is TRBJ2-2, the V gene TRBV10-3; 10 bases match TRBD1. The CDR3 has 16 residues. Germline V gives CDR1 ENHRY, CDR2 SYGVKD. Unmatched junction bases numbered 10, after V lost 10 bases and J lost 2 bases. CDR3 loop: CATRGDRGLNTGELFF. In nucleotides, the CDR3 is TGTGCCACGCGCGGGGACAGGGGCCTTAACACCGGGGAGCTGTTTTTT.

This clone was seen a few times. V is TRBV9 and J is TRBJ1-2, with D perhaps matching TRBD1 (5 bases). Germline CDR1 is SGDLS and CDR2 is YYNGEE. This CDR3 comprises 12 residues. V shed 3 bases and J shed 7 bases, with 10 bases lying between them. CDR3 loop: CASSALGGGYTF. The DNA of the CDR3 is TGTGCCAGCAGCGCATTGGGGGGTGGCTACACCTTC.

V gene TRBV11-2 combines with J gene TRBJ1-1; D gene unclear. CDR1 is SGHAT and CDR2 is FQNNGV in the germline V gene. The CDR3 has 17 amino acids. Trimming took off 5 bases at V and 0 bases at J, with 19 bases between the two ends. The CDR3 DNA reads as TGTGCCAGCAGCGATAGCCCCATGCCCAATTTGAACACTGAAGCTTTCTTT. It yields the protein CASSDSPMPNLNTEAFF.

The J gene is TRBJ1-1, the V gene TRBV6-5; the D is unclear. Trimming took 2 bases from V and 9 from J, leaving 7 bases between them. Germline V gene sequence: CDR1 MNHEY, CDR2 SVGAGI. The length of the CDR3 is 11 residues. The CDR3 loop reads CASSYERKAFF. Written as DNA, the CDR3 is TGTGCCAGCAGTTACGAAAGGAAAGCTTTCTTT.

This clone was picked up a small number of times. CDR3 residues: CASGMDRVDEKLFF. CDR3 bases: TGTGCTAGTGGAATGGACAGAGTGGATGAAAAACTGTTTTTT. V usage is TRBV12-5 and J usage is TRBJ1-4; TRBD1 might be the D (6 bases). Germline CDR1 LGHNT, CDR2 FRNRAP. Trimming shortened V by 6 bases and J by 6 bases, and 14 bases separated the two germline ends. CDR3 length equals 14 residues.

This rearrangement joins TRBV6-5 to TRBJ2-5; D uncertain. Germline V gives CDR1 MNHEY, CDR2 SVGAGI. This CDR3 has 14 amino acids. V was pared by 6 bases and J by 7 bases, with 18 bases between. CDR3 residues: CASRPFARPGTQYF. CDR3 nucleotide sequence: TGTGCCAGCAGGCCTTTCGCGCGCCCAGGGACCCAGTACTTC.

V is TRBV10-3 and J is TRBJ2-7, with TRBD1 identical over 7 bases. The CDR3 sequence is 14 residues long. V shed 6 bases and J 4 bases; nucleotides not matched to a gene: 9. Germline CDR1 is ENHRY and CDR2 is SYGVKD. The CDR3 reads CAIRIQGPVYEQYF. The CDR3, as DNA: TGTGCCATCAGGATACAGGGGCCGGTATACGAGCAGTACTTC.

The rearrangement joins TRBV15 to TRBJ1-5, with 9 positions matching TRBD1. Germline V CDR1 and CDR2: LNHNV, YYDKDF (reference sequence). V was pared by 0 bases and J by 6 bases, with 6 bases of the junction left unmatched. There are 16 residues in the CDR3. The CDR3 region is CATSRDPTGGGQPQHF. CDR3 in DNA: TGTGCCACCAGCAGAGATCCGACAGGGGGTGGTCAGCCCCAGCATTTT. Drawing the rest from reference TRBV15 and TRBJ1-5, the complete variable domain is DAMVIQNPRYQVTQFGKPVTLSCSQTLNHNVMYWYQQKSSQAPKLLFHYYDKDFNNEADTPDNFQSRRPNTSFCFLDIRSPGLGDTAMYLCATSRDPTGGGQPQHFGDGTRLSIL.

The chain combines TRBV9 with TRBJ2-2; maybe TRBD2 (6 bases). Germline V CDR1 and CDR2: SGDLS, YYNGEE. The V end lost 0 bases, the J end lost 0 bases, and 12 bases lay between the germline ends. CDR3 size: 17 residues. The chain's CDR3 is CASSVGITGANTGELFF. The CDR3 nucleotides are TGTGCCAGCAGCGTAGGAATTACGGGAGCGAACACCGGGGAGCTGTTTTTT.

This clone came up a few times. The V and J genes are TRBV5-8 and TRBJ1-2; D is unresolved. The V gene's germline CDR1 is SGHTS and CDR2 YDEGEE. Trimming cost V 4 bases and J 2 bases, with 9 bases left between them. The CDR3 consists of 13 residues. CDR3 DNA: TGTGCCAGCAGCCGCGCGGGAAACTATGGCTACACCTTC. Residues: CASSRAGNYGYTF.

The rearrangement links TRBV30 to TRBJ1-1; D is ambiguous. The germline V gene has CDR1 GTSNPN and CDR2 SVGIG (reference sequence). V was pared by 1 base and J by 4 bases, with 22 bases between. This CDR3 region has 17 residues. The CDR3 bases are TGTGCCTGGAGTGCCCTAGGTACAATCCCTATCACCACTGAAGCTTTCTTT. It yields the protein CAWSALGTIPITTEAFF.

A few counts support this clone. The chain links TRBV5-5 to TRBJ2-7, with D possibly matching TRBD1 (5 bases). Trimming pared 2 bases from V and 0 bases from J, leaving 12 bases between. This CDR3 contains 15 residues. Germline CDR1 and CDR2: SGHKS and YYEKEE (reference sequence). The CDR3 sequence: CASSFGDSFSYEQYF. The CDR3 DNA reads as TGTGCCAGCAGCTTTGGAGACAGCTTCTCCTACGAGCAGTACTTC.

The chain combines TRBV7-2 with TRBJ2-7; D uncertain. CDR3 length: 14 amino acids. The germline V gene encodes CDR1 SGHTA and CDR2 FQGNSA. Between the trimmed V and J ends, which lost 3 bases and 5 bases, there was a span of 14 bases. The CDR3 loop is CASSFSISGDEQYF. DNA of the CDR3: TGTGCCAGCAGCTTTAGCATCTCAGGAGACGAGCAGTACTTC. The full variable domain, rest sourced from reference TRBV7-2 and TRBJ2-7, is GAGVSQSPSNKVTEKGKDVELRCDPISGHTALYWYRQSLGQGLEFLIYFQGNSAPDKSGLPSDRFSAERTGGSVSTLTIQRTQQEDSAVYLCASSFSISGDEQYFGPGTRLTVT.

This clone has a handful of counts. The rearrangement uses TRBV5-4 and TRBJ1-2, with 8 bases that match TRBD1. The trim removed 4 bases at V and 6 bases at J, leaving 11 bases unmatched. Germline CDR1 SGHNT, CDR2 YYREEE (reference sequence). CDR3 length: 15 amino acids. The CDR3 DNA follows: TGTGCCAGCAGCCCCTGGGAGGACAGGGCCCATGGCTACACCTTC. It encodes CASSPWEDRAHGYTF.

CDR3 in amino acids: CASSRVAYEQYF. Written as DNA, the CDR3 is TGTGCCAGCAGTAGAGTAGCCTACGAGCAGTACTTC. The chain recombines TRBV28 with TRBJ2-7; no clear D gene. The V end was cut by 5 bases, the J end by 2 bases, with 7 bases between. The CDR3 length is 12 residues. Germline CDR1 is MDHEN and CDR2 is SYDVKM.

This chain connects TRBV6-4 to TRBJ1-5; D not resolved. This CDR3 has 14 amino acids. The germline V gene encodes CDR1 MRHNA and CDR2 SNTAGT. The ends were cut back, 4 bases at V and 0 bases at J, with 7 bases in the middle. The CDR3 here is CASSGVHSNQPQHF. DNA of the CDR3: TGTGCCAGCAGTGGGGTCCATAGCAATCAGCCCCAGCATTTT.

In the case of this clone: The junction differs from germline at one of its ends, possibly a read error. The V gene is TRBV11-1, the J gene TRBJ1-3; the match to TRBD1 covers 7 bases. The CDR3 is 13 amino acids. Germline V gives CDR1 SGHAT, CDR2 FQDESV (reference sequence). Here the CDR3 reads CASSLSNRDSLHF. The CDR3 DNA is TGTGCCAGCAGCTTATCGAACCGGGACAGCCTTCATTTT.

This clone was found once. The rearrangement joins TRBV4-2 to TRBJ1-1; D not resolved. This CDR3 is 14 amino acids long. Germline values: CDR1 LGHNA, CDR2 YNFKEQ. With 1 base removed from V and 2 bases from J, the gap between germline ends came to 8 bases. CDR3 amino acids: CASSQGGINTEAFF. CDR3 nucleotide sequence: TGTGCCAGCAGCCAAGGCGGTATAAACACTGAAGCTTTCTTT.

The chain links TRBV28 to TRBJ2-2; D gene ambiguous. V was trimmed by 8 bases and J by 0 bases, leaving 10 bases between them. The germline gives CDR1 MDHEN, CDR2 SYDVKM. This CDR3 region has 14 residues. Here the CDR3 DNA reads TGTGCCAGCTTGGGCCCCGCGAACACCGGGGAGCTGTTTTTT. Translation: CASLGPANTGELFF.

The chain is built from TRBV29-1 and TRBJ1-5; TRBD1 matches 7 bases. With 5 bases clipped from V and 2 bases from J, the junction kept 3 bases outside the gene matches. This CDR3 has 13 residues. Germline V gene sequence: CDR1 SQVTM, CDR2 ANQGSEA. In DNA form, the CDR3 reads TGCAGCGTTCGACAGGGCGGCAATCAGCCCCAGCATTTT. Translated: CSVRQGGNQPQHF.